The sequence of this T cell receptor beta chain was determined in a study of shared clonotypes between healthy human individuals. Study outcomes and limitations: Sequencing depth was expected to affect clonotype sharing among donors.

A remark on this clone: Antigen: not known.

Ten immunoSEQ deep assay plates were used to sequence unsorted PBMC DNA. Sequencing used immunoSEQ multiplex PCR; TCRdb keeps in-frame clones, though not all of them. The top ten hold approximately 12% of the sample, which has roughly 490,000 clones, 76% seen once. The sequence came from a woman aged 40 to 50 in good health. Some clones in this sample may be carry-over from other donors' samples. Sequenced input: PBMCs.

The DNA for the CDR3 is TGTGCCAGCAGTTTCTTCAGGGTCGATCCCCTGTATTTT. This gives the protein CASSFFRVDPLYF. This sequence joins TRBV28 and TRBJ2-3, with D possibly TRBD1 on 5 matching bases. Trimming cost V 3 bases and J 14 bases, with 18 bases left between them. Germline loops: CDR1 MDHEN, CDR2 SYDVKM. This CDR3 contains 13 residues. The full variable domain, rest sourced from reference TRBV28 and TRBJ2-3, is DVKVTQSSRYLVKRTGEKVFLECVQDMDHENMFWYRQDPGLGLRLIYFSYDVKMKEKGDIPEGYSVSREKKERFSLILESASTNQTSMYLCASSFFRVDPLYFGPGTRLTVL.